Ten or more counts support the clone carrying this T cell receptor (beta chain). Whenever a sequencing run was performed, it yielded over 190 million TCR-beta sequences from 15-18 subjects. TCRdb analysed the 5' RACE reads with MiXCR anew, one entry per CDR3 protein. The sample has approximately 60,000 distinct CDR3 sequences; about 4% are singletons. This sample is drawn from a study of neurological immune-mediated disorders. This CDR3 spans 14 amino acids. The V gene's germline CDR1 is SGHRS and CDR2 YFSETQ. Trimming took off 3 bases at V and 5 bases at J, with 14 bases between the two ends. This TCR came from a man over 45 with multiple sclerosis. This chain joins TRBV5-1 and TRBJ1-1; possibly TRBD1 for D (6 bases). Material for sequencing was PBMCs. CDR3 DNA sequence: TGCGCCAGCAGCTCAGAACAGGGTCGTACTGAAGCTTTCTTT. It yields the protein CASSSEQGRTEAFF.